This T cell receptor (beta chain) was sequenced in a study of blood T cell repertoires in COVID-19. Data came from immunoSEQ multiplex PCR; TCRdb stores just in-frame clones and leaves some out. The sample has roughly 180,000 clones, roughly 85% seen once. With V trimmed by 0 bases and J by 5 bases, 6 bases remained unmatched. This CDR3 contains 17 residues. The V gene's germline CDR1 is MNHEY and CDR2 SMNVEV (reference sequence). This sequence originates from a woman between 55 and 75 years old with acute or convalescent COVID-19. The chain uses TRBV27 and TRBJ2-1, with TRBD2 matching over 11 bases. Sequenced: peripheral blood. The CDR3 DNA reads TGTGCCAGCAGTTTATCGTTACTAGCGGGAGACCACAATGAGCAGTTCTTC. The encoded protein is CASSLSLLAGDHNEQFF.